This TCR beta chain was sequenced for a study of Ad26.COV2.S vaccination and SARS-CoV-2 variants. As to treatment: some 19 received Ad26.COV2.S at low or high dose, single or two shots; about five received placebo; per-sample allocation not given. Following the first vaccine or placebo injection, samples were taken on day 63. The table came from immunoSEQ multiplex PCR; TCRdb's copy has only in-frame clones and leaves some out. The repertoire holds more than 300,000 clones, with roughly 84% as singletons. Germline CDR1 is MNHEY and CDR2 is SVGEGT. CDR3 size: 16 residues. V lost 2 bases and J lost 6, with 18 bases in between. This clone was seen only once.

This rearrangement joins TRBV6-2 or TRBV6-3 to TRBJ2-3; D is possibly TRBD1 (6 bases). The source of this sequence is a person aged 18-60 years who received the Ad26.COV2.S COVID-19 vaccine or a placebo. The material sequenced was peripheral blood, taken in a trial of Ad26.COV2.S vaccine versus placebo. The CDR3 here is CASSYSPRPGEDTQYF. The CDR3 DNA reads TGTGCCAGCAGTTACAGTCCCCGGCCAGGGGAGGATACGCAGTATTTT.